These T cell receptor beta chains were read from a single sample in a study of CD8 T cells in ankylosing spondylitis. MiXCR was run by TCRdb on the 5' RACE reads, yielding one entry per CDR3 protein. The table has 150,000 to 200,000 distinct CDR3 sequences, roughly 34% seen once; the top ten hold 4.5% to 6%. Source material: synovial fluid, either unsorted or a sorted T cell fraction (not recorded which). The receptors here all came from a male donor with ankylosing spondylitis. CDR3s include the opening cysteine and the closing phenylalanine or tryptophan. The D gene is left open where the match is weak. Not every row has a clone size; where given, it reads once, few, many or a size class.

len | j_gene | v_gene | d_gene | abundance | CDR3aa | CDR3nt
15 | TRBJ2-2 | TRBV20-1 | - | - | CSAQRPAENTGELFF | TGCAGTGCCCAGAGGCCGGCAGAGAACACCGGGGAGCTGTTTTTT
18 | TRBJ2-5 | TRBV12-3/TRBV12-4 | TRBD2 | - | CASRPSTIGLAGQETQYF | TGTGCCAGCAGACCTTCTACAATTGGACTAGCGGGACAGGAGACCCAGTACTTC
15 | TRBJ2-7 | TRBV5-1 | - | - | CASSLGVGSSDEQYF | TGCGCCAGCAGCTTGGGAGTTGGGAGCAGCGACGAGCAGTACTTC
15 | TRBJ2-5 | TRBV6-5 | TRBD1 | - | CASSYSQGAMETQYF | TGTGCCAGCAGTTACTCGCAGGGGGCAATGGAGACCCAGTACTTC
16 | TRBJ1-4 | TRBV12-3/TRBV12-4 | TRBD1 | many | CASSKDRGWSNEKLFF | TGTGCCAGCAGCAAGGACAGGGGTTGGAGTAATGAAAAACTGTTTTTT
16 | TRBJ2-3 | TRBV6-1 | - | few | CASSREGRALTDTQYF | TGTGCCAGCAGTCGGGAAGGCAGGGCCCTCACAGATACGCAGTATTTT
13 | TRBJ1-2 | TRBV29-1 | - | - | CSVGVGANYGYTF | TGCAGCGTTGGTGTAGGGGCGAACTATGGCTACACCTTC
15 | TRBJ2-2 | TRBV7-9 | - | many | CASSRTGLPSGELFF | TGTGCCAGCAGCCGTACGGGGTTGCCGTCCGGGGAGCTGTTTTTT
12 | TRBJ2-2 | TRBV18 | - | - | CASSPLTGELFF | TGTGCCAGCTCACCGCTCACCGGGGAGCTGTTTTTT
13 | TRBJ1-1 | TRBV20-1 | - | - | CSGTDYLNTEAFF | TGCAGTGGGACAGATTATTTGAACACTGAAGCTTTCTTT
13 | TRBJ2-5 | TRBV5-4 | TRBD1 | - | CASTTDREETQYF | TGTGCCAGCACGACCGACAGGGAAGAGACCCAGTACTTC
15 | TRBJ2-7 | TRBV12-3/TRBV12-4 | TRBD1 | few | CASSLRGQGPYEQYF | TGTGCCAGCAGTTTACGGGGACAGGGGCCCTACGAGCAGTACTTC
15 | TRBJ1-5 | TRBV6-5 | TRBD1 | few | CASSYEPQGGQPQHF | TGTGCCAGCAGTTACGAGCCCCAGGGGGGCCAGCCCCAGCATTTT
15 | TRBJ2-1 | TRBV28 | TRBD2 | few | CASSLPAGVYNEQFF | TGTGCCAGCAGTTTACCGGCGGGAGTGTACAATGAGCAGTTCTTC
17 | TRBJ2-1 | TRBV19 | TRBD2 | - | CASSTYSGLAGGNEQFF | TGTGCCAGTAGTACCTACTCGGGACTAGCGGGAGGTAATGAGCAGTTCTTC
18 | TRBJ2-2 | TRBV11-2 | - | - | CASSLKFFGGLNTGELFF | TGTGCCAGCAGCTTAAAATTTTTTGGGGGGCTGAACACCGGGGAGCTGTTTTTT
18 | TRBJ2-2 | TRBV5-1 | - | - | CASSLGLGRGGGSGELFF | TGCGCCAGCAGCTTGGGACTGGGCCGAGGGGGAGGATCCGGGGAGCTGTTTTTT
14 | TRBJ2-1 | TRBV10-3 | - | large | CAISAGLDNNEQFF | TGTGCCATCAGTGCGGGGCTAGACAACAATGAGCAGTTCTTC
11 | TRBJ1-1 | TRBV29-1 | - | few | CSGRQGTEAFF | TGCAGCGGGCGCCAGGGGACTGAAGCTTTCTTT
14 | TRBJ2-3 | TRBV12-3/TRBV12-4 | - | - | CASSSRANTDTQYF | TGTGCCAGCAGTTCGAGGGCCAACACAGATACGCAGTATTTT
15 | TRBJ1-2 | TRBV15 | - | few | CATSPRGFSNYGYTF | TGTGCCACCAGCCCTCGGGGATTCTCAAACTATGGCTACACCTTC
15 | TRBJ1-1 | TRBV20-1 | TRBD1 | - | CSAAGGTGSDTEAFF | TGCAGTGCGGCAGGGGGAACCGGGAGCGACACTGAAGCTTTCTTT
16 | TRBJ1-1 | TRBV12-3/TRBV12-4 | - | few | CASSLGVANLNTEAFF | TGTGCCAGCAGTTTGGGGGTTGCGAACTTGAACACTGAAGCTTTCTTT
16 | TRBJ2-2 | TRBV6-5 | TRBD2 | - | CASSYSSSGSTGELFF | TGTGCCAGCAGTTACTCGTCCAGCGGGAGCACCGGGGAGCTGTTTTTT
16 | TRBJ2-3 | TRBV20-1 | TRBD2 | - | CSASGLAGKNTDTQYF | TGCAGTGCTAGCGGACTAGCGGGAAAGAACACAGATACGCAGTATTTT
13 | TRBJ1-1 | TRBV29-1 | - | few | CSVARTQGAEAFF | TGCAGCGTTGCCCGGACCCAGGGAGCTGAAGCTTTCTTT
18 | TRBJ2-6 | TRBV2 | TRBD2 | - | CASRRTSGGLSGANVLTF | TGTGCCAGCAGGAGGACTAGCGGGGGGCTCTCTGGGGCCAACGTCCTGACTTTC
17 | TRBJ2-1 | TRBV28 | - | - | CASSLIGLPRSYNEQFF | TGTGCCAGCAGTTTAATCGGCCTTCCTCGATCTTACAATGAGCAGTTCTTC
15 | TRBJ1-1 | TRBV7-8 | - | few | CASSPREGLNTEAFF | TGTGCCAGCAGCCCGCGGGAGGGTTTGAACACTGAAGCTTTCTTT
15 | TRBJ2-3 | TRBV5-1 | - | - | CASSLWSIWADTQYF | TGCGCCAGCAGCTTGTGGTCCATTTGGGCAGATACGCAGTATTTT
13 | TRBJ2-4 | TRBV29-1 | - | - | CSVLTGTKNIQYF | TGCAGCGTTCTAACAGGGACCAAAAACATTCAGTACTTC
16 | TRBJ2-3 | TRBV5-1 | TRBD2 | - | CASSLATSGRTDTQYF | TGCGCCAGCAGCTTGGCCACTAGCGGGAGGACAGATACGCAGTATTTT
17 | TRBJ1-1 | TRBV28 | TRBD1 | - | CASGKRGTGAVNTEAFF | TGTGCCAGCGGAAAACGAGGGACAGGGGCGGTGAACACTGAAGCTTTCTTT
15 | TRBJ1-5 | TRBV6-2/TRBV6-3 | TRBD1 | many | CASSRQGSGNQPQHF | TGTGCCAGCAGCCGACAGGGATCGGGCAATCAGCCCCAGCATTTT
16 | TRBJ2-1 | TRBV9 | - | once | CASSVGGRGGRGEQFF | TGTGCCAGCAGCGTAGGCGGGAGAGGGGGTAGGGGTGAGCAGTTCTTC
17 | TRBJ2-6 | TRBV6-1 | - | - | CASSPGLLVWGANVLTF | TGTGCCAGCAGTCCGGGGTTATTAGTTTGGGGGGCCAACGTCCTGACTTTC
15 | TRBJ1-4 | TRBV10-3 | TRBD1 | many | CAISAREGAREKLFF | TGTGCCATCAGTGCGAGGGAGGGGGCGCGAGAAAAACTGTTTTTT
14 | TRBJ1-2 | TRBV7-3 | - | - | CASSLTGIEDGYTF | TGTGCCAGCAGCTTAACCGGGATCGAGGATGGCTACACCTTC
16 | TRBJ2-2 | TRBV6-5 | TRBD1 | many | CASSYLGQGGTGELFF | TGTGCCAGCAGTTACCTGGGACAGGGGGGCACCGGGGAGCTGTTTTTT
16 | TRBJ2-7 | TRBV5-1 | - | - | CASSHTIDRTSYEQYF | TGCGCCAGCAGCCATACCATTGACAGGACAAGCTACGAGCAGTACTTC
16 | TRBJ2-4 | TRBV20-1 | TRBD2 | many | CSAAGGGSGTKNIQYF | TGCAGTGCGGCGGGGGGGGGTTCAGGGACCAAAAACATTCAGTACTTC
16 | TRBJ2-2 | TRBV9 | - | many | CASSVEGNLNTGELFF | TGTGCCAGCAGCGTAGAAGGCAACCTGAACACCGGGGAGCTGTTTTTT
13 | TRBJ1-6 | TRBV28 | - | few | CASHNGGNSPLHF | TGTGCCAGCCACAATGGAGGCAATTCACCCCTCCACTTT
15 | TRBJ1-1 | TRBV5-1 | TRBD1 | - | CASSSQGNGNTEAFF | TGCGCCAGCAGCTCACAGGGGAACGGGAATACTGAAGCTTTCTTT
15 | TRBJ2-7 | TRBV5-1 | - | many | CASSPKGGNSVEQYF | TGCGCCAGCTCACCTAAGGGGGGGAATTCGGTCGAGCAGTACTTC
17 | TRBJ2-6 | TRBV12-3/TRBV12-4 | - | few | CASSGAGSITGANVLTF | TGTGCCAGCAGTGGGGCAGGGTCGATTACAGGGGCCAACGTCCTGACTTTC
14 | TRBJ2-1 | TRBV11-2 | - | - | CASSFGKVWNEQFF | TGTGCCAGCAGCTTCGGGAAGGTTTGGAATGAGCAGTTCTTC
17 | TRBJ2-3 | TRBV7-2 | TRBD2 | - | CASSSGLAGGRTDTQYF | TGTGCCAGCAGCTCTGGACTAGCGGGAGGGCGAACAGATACGCAGTATTTT
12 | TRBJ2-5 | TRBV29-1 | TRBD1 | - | CSAHRGRETQYF | TGCAGCGCTCACAGGGGGCGGGAGACCCAGTACTTC
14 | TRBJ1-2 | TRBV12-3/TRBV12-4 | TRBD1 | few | CASSLRGQGYGYTF | TGTGCCAGCAGCTTGCGGGGACAGGGGTATGGCTACACCTTC
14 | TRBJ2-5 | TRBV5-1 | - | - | CASSFGLTQETQYF | TGCGCCAGCAGCTTCGGCCTCACCCAAGAGACCCAGTACTTC
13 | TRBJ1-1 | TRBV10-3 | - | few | CAIGQMGNTEAFF | TGTGCCATCGGTCAGATGGGCAACACTGAAGCTTTCTTT
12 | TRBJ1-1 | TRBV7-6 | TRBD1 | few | CASSGTGAEAFF | TGTGCCAGCAGCGGGACAGGTGCTGAAGCTTTCTTT
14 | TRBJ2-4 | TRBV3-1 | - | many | CASSQQGLRDIQYF | TGTGCCAGCAGCCAACAGGGGCTTCGGGACATTCAGTACTTC
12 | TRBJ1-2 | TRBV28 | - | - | CASSADTYGYTF | TGTGCCAGCAGTGCAGACACTTATGGCTACACCTTC
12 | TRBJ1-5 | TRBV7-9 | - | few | CASSKFNQPQHF | TGTGCCAGCAGCAAGTTCAATCAGCCCCAGCATTTT
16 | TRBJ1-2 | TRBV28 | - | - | CASSLRARQGRNGYTF | TGTGCCAGCAGTTTACGCGCGCGGCAGGGCCGAAATGGCTACACCTTC
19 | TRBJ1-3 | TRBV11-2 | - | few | CASSLRVSLGAVAGNTIYF | TGTGCCAGCAGCCTTAGGGTATCGCTGGGGGCAGTAGCTGGAAACACCATATATTTT
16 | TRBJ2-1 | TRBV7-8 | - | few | CASSLAVGVAGNEQFF | TGTGCCAGCAGCTTAGCGGTGGGGGTGGCTGGGAATGAGCAGTTCTTC